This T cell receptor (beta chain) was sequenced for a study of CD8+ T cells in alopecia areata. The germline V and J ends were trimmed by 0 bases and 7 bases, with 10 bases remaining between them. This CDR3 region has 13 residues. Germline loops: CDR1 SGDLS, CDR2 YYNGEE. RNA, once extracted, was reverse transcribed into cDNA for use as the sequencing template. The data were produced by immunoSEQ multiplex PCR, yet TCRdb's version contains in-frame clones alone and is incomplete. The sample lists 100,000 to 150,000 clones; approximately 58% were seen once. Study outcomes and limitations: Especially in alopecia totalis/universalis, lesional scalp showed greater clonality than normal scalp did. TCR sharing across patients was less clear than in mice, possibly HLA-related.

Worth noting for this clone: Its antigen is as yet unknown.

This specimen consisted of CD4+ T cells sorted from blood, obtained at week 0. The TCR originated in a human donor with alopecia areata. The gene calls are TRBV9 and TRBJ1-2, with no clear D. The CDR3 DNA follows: TGTGCCAGCAGCGTAGACCCGAACAGTGGCTACACCTTC. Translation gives CASSVDPNSGYTF.